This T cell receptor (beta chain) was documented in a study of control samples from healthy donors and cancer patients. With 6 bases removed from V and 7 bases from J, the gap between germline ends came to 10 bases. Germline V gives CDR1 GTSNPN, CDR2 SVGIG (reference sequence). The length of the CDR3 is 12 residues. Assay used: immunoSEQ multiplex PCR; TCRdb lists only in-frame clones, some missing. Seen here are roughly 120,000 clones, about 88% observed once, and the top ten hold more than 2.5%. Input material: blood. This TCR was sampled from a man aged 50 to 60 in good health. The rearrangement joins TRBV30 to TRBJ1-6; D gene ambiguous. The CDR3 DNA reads TGTGCCTGCTCGCCGGGCAATTCACCCCTCCACTTT. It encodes CACSPGNSPLHF.